Listed here is a single T cell receptor beta chain. TCRdb passed the RT-PCR reads through MiXCR, listing each CDR3 protein once. This sample carries hundreds of thousands of distinct CDR3 sequences, approximately 14% of them seen once, and the ten largest clones take around 3.3%. Germline CDR1 reads SGHTA; CDR2 reads FQGNSA. The germline V and J ends were trimmed by 3 bases and 3 bases, with 9 bases remaining between them. This CDR3 has 13 residues. The sequencing sample was made of memory CD4+ T cells from blood. The receptor was isolated from a female donor in good health, serving as a healthy control. The chain joins TRBV7-2 to TRBJ2-7; D gene ambiguous. The CDR3 DNA sequence: TGTGCCAGCAGCTTTGGCAGAAACTACGAGCAGTACTTC. Residues: CASSFGRNYEQYF.